These 4 T cell receptor beta chains share one sample of origin, sequenced in a study of control samples from healthy donors and cancer patients (dated by TCRdb to 2018 to 2020). To prepare the library, the immunoSEQ multiplex PCR assay was applied. The table was pulled from immuneACCESS by TCRdb, which kept in-frame rearrangements only. Such tables lose some clones; where checked, under half of the loss comes from unresolved V genes, and the rest has no known cause. The sample table shows around 30,000 clones, and around 93% are seen once. The top ten clonotypes cover approximately 1.7% of the sample. Sequenced sample: PBMCs. Every receptor here comes from a man in his forties with colorectal cancer.

The V gene is TRBV5-1, the J gene TRBJ2-1; D gene unclear. V was cut by 0 bases and J by 4 bases, with 8 bases left in between. CDR3 size: 14 residues. The germline gives CDR1 SGHRS, CDR2 YFSETQ. The CDR3 spells CASSLGASYNEQFF. The CDR3 nucleotides read TGCGCCAGCAGCTTGGGCGCTAGTTACAATGAGCAGTTCTTC.

The CDR3 nucleotides are TGTGCCAGCAGCTCGAGACAGGGAGTCTCCTACGAGCAGTACTTC. Translated: CASSSRQGVSYEQYF. The chain has TRBV7-6 and TRBJ2-7, with TRBD1 identical over 7 bases. In germline, CDR1 is SGHVS, CDR2 FNYEAQ. V trimming: 4 bases; J trimming: 0 bases; junction bases outside the gene matches: 6. CDR3 length: 15 residues.

The chain carries TRBV5-1 and TRBJ1-4; D is perhaps TRBD1 (6 bases). Trimming pared 4 bases from V and 0 bases from J, leaving 10 bases between. Germline V lookup: CDR1 SGHRS, CDR2 YFSETQ. CDR3 length equals 15 residues. In DNA, the CDR3 is TGCGCCAGCAGCACAGGGCCTGCAACTAATGAAAAACTGTTTTTT. This codes for CASSTGPATNEKLFF.

This rearrangement joins TRBV18 to TRBJ2-1; D is perhaps TRBD2 (5 bases). CDR3 length equals 14 residues. Trimming stripped 2 bases from V and 9 bases from J, with 14 bases between. Germline V CDR1 and CDR2: KGHSH, LQKENI. CDR3: CASSPIGIGGEQFF. DNA for the CDR3: TGTGCCAGCTCACCAATCGGTATAGGAGGTGAGCAGTTCTTC.